The source of this T cell receptor beta chain is a study of cytotoxic CD8 clonotypes in ibrutinib-treated CLL. This clone was counted a single time. Clones were read by immunoSEQ multiplex PCR, and TCRdb kept only the in-frame ones, dropping some. The repertoire holds around 97,000 clones, with more than 75% as singletons. This CDR3 is 13 amino acids long. In germline, CDR1 is MGHDK, CDR2 SYGVNS. V shed 6 bases, J shed 5 bases, and the junction held 3 bases outside the gene matches. Sequencing was performed on PBMCs, taken after 12 months of ibrutinib treatment. This chain joins TRBV25-1 and TRBJ2-3; TRBD1 matches at 9 bases. The clonotype comes from a human donor with chronic lymphocytic leukemia. CDR3 residues: CASRGQGRDTQYF. CDR3 coding DNA: TGTGCCAGCAGAGGACAGGGGCGAGATACGCAGTATTTT.